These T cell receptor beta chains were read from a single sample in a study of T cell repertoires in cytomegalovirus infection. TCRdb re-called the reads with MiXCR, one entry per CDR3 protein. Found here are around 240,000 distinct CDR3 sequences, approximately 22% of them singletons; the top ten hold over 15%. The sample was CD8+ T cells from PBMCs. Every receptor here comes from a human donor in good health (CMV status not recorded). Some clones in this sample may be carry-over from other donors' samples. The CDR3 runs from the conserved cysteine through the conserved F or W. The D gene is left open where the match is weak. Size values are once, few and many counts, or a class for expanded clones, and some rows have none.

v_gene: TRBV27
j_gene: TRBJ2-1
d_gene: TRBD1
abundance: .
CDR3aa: CASSGTAVGEQFF
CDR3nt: TGTGCCAGCAGTGGGACAGCCGTCGGTGAGCAGTTCTTC

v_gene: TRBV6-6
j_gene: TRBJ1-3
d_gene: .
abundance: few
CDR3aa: CASRRGPDTIYF
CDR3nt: TGTGCCAGCCGGCGGGGACCGGACACCATATATTTT

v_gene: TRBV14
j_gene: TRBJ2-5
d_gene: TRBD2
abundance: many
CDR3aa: CASSHGLRAGGSWTQYF
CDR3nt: TGTGCCAGCAGCCACGGACTCAGAGCGGGGGGGTCATGGACCCAGTACTTC

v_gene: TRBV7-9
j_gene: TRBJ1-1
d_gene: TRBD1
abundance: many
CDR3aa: CASSLVGTGHTEAFF
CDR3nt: TGTGCCAGCAGCTTAGTCGGGACAGGGCACACTGAAGCTTTCTTT

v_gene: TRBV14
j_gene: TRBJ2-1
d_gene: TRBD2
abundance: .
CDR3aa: CASSQTGGAIYNEQFF
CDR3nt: TGTGCCAGCAGCCAAACGGGGGGGGCAATCTACAATGAGCAGTTCTTC

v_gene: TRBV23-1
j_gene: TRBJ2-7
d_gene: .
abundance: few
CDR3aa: CASRCQGPYEQYF
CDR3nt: TGCGCCAGCAGGTGTCAGGGGCCCTACGAGCAGTACTTC

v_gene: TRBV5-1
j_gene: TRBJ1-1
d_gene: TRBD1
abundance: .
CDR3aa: CASRVTGGPEAFF
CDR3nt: TGCGCCAGCAGGGTTACAGGGGGCCCTGAAGCTTTCTTT

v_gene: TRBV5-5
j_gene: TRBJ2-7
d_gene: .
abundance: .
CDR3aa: CASSSLRGSYEQYF
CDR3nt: TGTGCCAGCAGCTCGTTGAGGGGGTCCTACGAGCAGTACTTC

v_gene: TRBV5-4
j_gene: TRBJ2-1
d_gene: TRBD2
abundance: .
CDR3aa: CASSWSGEYNEQFF
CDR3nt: TGTGCCAGCAGCTGGAGCGGGGAATACAATGAGCAGTTCTTC

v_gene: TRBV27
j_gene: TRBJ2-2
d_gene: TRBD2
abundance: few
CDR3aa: CASSLFLGLAGGVGTHTGELFF
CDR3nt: TGTGCCAGCAGTTTATTCCTAGGACTAGCGGGGGGGGTAGGCACTCACACCGGGGAGCTGTTTTTT

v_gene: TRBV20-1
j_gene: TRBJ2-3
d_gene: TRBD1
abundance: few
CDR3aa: CSATNRPQGAVADTQYF
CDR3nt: TGCAGTGCTACAAATCGACCCCAGGGGGCCGTCGCAGATACGCAGTATTTT

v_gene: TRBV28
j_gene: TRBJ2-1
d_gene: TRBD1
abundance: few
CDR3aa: CASSPRDRGPNEQFF
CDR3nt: TGTGCCAGCAGTCCACGGGACAGGGGTCCCAATGAGCAGTTCTTC

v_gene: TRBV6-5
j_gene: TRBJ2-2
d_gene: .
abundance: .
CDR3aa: CASSYRVNTGELFF
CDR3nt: TGTGCCAGCAGTTATCGGGTGAACACCGGGGAGCTGTTTTTT

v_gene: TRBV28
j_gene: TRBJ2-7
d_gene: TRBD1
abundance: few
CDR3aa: CASIRTGSYEQYF
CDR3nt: TGTGCCAGCATCCGGACAGGGAGTTACGAGCAGTACTTC

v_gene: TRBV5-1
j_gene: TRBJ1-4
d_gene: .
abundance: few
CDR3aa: CASRLPKEGTNEKLFF
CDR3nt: TGCGCCAGCAGACTCCCAAAGGAAGGGACTAATGAAAAACTGTTTTTT

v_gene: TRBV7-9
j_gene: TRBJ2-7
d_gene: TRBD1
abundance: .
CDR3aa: CASSPWGTGYEQYF
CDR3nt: TGTGCCAGCAGCCCCTGGGGGACAGGCTACGAGCAGTACTTC

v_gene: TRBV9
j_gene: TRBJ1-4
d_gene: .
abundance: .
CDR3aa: CASSVGGLGEKLFF
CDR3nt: TGTGCCAGCAGCGTAGGAGGGCTGGGTGAAAAACTGTTTTTT

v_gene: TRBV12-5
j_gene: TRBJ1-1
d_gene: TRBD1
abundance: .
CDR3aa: CASGSSGGGTEAFF
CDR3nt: TGTGCTAGTGGTTCCTCAGGGGGCGGGACTGAAGCTTTCTTT

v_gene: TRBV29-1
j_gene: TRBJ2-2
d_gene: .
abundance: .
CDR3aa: CSVPSVYTGELFF
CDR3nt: TGCAGCGTCCCTAGTGTGTACACCGGGGAGCTGTTTTTT

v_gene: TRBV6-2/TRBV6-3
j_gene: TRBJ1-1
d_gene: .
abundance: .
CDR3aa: CASSYTGYTEAFF
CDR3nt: TGTGCCAGCAGTTACACAGGGTACACTGAAGCTTTCTTT

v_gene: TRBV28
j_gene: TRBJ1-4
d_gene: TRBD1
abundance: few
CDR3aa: CASSLYDRGRDEKLFF
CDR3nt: TGTGCCAGCAGTCTGTACGACAGGGGGCGCGATGAAAAACTGTTTTTT

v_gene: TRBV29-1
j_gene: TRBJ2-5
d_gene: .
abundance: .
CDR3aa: CSVETGTQGFGETQYF
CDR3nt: TGCAGCGTTGAAACCGGGACCCAGGGATTCGGAGAGACCCAGTACTTC

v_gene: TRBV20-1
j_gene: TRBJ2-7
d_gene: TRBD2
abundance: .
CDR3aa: CSARIKGLVYEQYF
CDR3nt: TGCAGTGCCAGAATCAAAGGACTAGTTTACGAGCAGTACTTC

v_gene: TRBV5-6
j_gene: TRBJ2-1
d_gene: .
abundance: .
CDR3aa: CASSSIQGTYNEQFF
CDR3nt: TGTGCCAGCAGCTCCATTCAGGGGACCTACAATGAGCAGTTCTTC

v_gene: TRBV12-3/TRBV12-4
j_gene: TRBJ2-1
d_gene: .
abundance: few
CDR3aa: CASSLGGEVLYNEQFF
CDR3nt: TGTGCCAGCAGTTTAGGGGGAGAGGTCCTCTACAATGAGCAGTTCTTC

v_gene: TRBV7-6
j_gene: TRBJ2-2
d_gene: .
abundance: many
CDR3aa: CASSLWLEDGELFF
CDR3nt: TGTGCCAGCAGCTTGTGGCTAGAGGACGGGGAGCTGTTTTTT

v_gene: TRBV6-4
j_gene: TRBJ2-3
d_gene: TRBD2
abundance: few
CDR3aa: CASSEQTSGGPTDTQYF
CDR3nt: TGTGCCAGCAGTGAGCAGACTAGCGGGGGCCCCACAGATACGCAGTATTTT

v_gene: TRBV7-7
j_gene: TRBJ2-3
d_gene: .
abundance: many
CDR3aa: CASSLVSGHDLYF
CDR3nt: TGTGCCAGCAGCTTAGTGTCGGGTCATGACCTGTATTTT

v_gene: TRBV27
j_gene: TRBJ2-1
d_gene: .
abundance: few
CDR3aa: CASSTWGTYNEQFF
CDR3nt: TGTGCCAGCAGTACGTGGGGAACCTACAATGAGCAGTTCTTC

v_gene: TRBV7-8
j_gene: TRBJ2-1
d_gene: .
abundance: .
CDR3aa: CASSLELRIPGNEQFF
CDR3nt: TGTGCCAGCAGCTTAGAATTGCGGATCCCCGGCAATGAGCAGTTCTTC

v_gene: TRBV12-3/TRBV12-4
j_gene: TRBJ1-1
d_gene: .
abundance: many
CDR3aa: CASSPDILNTEAFF
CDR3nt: TGTGCCAGCAGTCCGGACATTTTGAACACTGAAGCTTTCTTT

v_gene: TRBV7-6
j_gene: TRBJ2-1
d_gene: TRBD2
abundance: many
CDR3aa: CASSSSGGDEQFF
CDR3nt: TGTGCCAGCAGCTCTTCCGGGGGGGATGAGCAGTTCTTC

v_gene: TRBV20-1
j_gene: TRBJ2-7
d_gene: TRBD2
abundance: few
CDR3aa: CSARSSGGTYEQYF
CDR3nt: TGCAGTGCTAGAAGTAGCGGGGGAACCTACGAGCAGTACTTC

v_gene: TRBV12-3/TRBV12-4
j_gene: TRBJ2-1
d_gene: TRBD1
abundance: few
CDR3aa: CASSPGTGPNEQFF
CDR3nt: TGTGCCAGCAGTCCCGGGACAGGGCCCAATGAGCAGTTCTTC

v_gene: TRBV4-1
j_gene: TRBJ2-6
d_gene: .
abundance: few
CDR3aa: CASSQDLRGAGANVLTF
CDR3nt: TGCGCCAGCAGCCAAGATCTACGGGGCGCTGGGGCCAACGTCCTGACTTTC

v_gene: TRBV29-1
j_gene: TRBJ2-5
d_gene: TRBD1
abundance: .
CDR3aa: CSVEGQGRETQYF
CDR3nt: TGCAGCGTTGAAGGACAGGGAAGGGAGACCCAGTACTTC

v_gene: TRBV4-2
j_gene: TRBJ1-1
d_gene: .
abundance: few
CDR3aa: CASTQWGAKEAFF
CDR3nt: TGTGCCAGCACTCAATGGGGGGCCAAAGAAGCTTTCTTT

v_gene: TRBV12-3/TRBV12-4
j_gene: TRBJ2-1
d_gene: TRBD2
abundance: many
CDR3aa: CASSPGMSGLAGARGEQFF
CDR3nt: TGTGCCAGCAGCCCAGGGATGTCGGGACTAGCGGGGGCCAGGGGTGAGCAGTTCTTC

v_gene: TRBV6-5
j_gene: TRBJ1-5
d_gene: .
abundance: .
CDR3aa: CASSYSKHSNQPQHF
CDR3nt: TGTGCCAGCAGTTACTCGAAGCATAGCAATCAGCCCCAGCATTTT

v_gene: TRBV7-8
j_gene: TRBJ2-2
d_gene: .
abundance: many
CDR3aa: CASNTPGQGKIANTGELFF
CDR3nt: TGTGCCAGCAACACGCCTGGCCAGGGGAAAATCGCGAACACCGGGGAGCTGTTTTTT

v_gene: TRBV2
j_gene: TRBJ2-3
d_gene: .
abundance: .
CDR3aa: CASLGGLGTDTQYF
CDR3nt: TGTGCCAGCTTAGGAGGGCTCGGCACAGATACGCAGTATTTT

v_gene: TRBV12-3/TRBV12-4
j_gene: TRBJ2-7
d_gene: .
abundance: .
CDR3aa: CASSPWGRGTYEQYF
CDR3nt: TGTGCCAGCAGTCCATGGGGACGGGGAACCTACGAGCAGTACTTC